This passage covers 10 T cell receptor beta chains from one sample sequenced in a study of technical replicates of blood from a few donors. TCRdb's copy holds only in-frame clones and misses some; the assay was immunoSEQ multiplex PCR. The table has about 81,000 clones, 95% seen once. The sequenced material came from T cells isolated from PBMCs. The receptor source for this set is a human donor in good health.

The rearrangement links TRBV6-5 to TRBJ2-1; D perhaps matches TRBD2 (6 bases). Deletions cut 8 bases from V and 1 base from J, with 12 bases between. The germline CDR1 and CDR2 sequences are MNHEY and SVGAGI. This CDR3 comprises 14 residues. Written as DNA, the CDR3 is TGTGCCAGCGTCGGAGGGCCGTCCTACAATGAGCAGTTCTTC. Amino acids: CASVGGPSYNEQFF.

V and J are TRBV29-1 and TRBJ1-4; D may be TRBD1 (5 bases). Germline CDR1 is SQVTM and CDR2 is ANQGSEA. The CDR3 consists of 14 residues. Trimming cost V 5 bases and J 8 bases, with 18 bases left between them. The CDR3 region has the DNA TGCAGCGTTCCCCACCCGCAGGGTGGAGAAAAACTGTTTTTT. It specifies CSVPHPQGGEKLFF. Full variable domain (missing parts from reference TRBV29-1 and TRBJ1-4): SAVISQKPSRDICQRGTSLTIQCQVDSQVTMMFWYRQQPGQSLTLIATANQGSEATYESGFVIDKFPISRPNLTFSTLTVSNMSPEDSSIYLCSVPHPQGGEKLFFGSGTQLSVL.

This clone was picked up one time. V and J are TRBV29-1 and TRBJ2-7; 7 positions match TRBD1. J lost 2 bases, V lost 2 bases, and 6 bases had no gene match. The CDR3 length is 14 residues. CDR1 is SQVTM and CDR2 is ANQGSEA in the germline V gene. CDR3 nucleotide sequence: TGCAGCGTTGAACCGACAGGGTCCCCCTACGAGCAGTACTTC. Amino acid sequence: CSVEPTGSPYEQYF.

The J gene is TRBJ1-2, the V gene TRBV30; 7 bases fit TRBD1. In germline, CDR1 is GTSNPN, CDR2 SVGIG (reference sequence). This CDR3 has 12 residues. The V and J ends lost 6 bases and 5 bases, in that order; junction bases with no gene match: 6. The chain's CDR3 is CACRDSYYGYTF. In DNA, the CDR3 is TGTGCCTGCCGGGACAGTTATTATGGCTACACCTTC. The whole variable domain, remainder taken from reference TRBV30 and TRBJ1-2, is SQTIHQWPATLVQPVGSPLSLECTVEGTSNPNLYWYRQAAGRGLQLLFYSVGIGQISSEVPQNLSASRPQDRQFILSSKKLLLSDSGFYLCACRDSYYGYTFGSGTRLTVV.

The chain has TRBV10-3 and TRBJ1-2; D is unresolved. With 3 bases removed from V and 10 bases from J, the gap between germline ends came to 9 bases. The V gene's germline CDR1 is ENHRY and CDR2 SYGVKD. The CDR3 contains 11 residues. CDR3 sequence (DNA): TGTGCCATCAGTGATCCGGGTTACTACACCTTC. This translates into CAISDPGYYTF.

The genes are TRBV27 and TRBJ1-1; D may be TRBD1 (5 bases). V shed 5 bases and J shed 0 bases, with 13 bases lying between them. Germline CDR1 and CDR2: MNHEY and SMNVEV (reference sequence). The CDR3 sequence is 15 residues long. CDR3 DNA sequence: TGTGCCAGCAGTCCATCCGACAGCCTGAACACTGAAGCTTTCTTT. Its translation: CASSPSDSLNTEAFF.

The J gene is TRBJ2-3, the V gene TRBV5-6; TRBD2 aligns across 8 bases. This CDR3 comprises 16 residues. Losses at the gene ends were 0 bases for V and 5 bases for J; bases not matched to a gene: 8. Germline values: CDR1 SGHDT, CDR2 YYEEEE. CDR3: CASSLVHGRARDTQYF. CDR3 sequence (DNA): TGTGCCAGCAGCTTGGTCCACGGGAGGGCCAGAGATACGCAGTATTTT.

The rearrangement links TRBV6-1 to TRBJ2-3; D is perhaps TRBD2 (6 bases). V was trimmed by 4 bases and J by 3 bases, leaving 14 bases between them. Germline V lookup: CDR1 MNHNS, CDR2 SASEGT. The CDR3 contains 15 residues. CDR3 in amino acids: CASSVLRGLTDTQYF. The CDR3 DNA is TGTGCCAGCAGTGTGTTGCGGGGCCTAACAGATACGCAGTATTTT.

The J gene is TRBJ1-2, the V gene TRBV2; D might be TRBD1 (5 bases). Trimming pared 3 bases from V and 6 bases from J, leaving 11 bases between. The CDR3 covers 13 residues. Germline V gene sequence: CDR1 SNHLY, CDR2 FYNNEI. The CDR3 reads CASSDGAVDGYTF. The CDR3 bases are TGTGCCAGCAGTGATGGGGCTGTCGATGGCTACACCTTC. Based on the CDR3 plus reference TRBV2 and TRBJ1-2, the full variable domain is EPEVTQTPSHQVTQMGQEVILRCVPISNHLYFYWYRQILGQKVEFLVSFYNNEISEKSEIFDDQFSVERPDGSNFTLKIRSTKLEDSAMYFCASSDGAVDGYTFGSGTRLTVV.

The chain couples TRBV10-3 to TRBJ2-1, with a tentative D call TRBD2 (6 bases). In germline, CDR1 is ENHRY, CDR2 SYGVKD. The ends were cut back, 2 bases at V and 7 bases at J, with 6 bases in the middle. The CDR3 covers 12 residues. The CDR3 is CAISEGGNEQFF. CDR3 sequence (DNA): TGTGCCATCAGTGAGGGGGGGAATGAGCAGTTCTTC.